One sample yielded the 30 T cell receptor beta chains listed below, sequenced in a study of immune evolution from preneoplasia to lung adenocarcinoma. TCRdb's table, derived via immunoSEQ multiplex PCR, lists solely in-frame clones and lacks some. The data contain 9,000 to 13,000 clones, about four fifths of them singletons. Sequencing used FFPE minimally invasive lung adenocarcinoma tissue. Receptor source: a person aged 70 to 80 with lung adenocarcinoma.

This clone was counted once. For the CDR3, the DNA is TGCAGTGCAACACAGCTAGCTGAGCAGTTCTTC. Amino acids: CSATQLAEQFF. The V gene is TRBV20-1, the J gene TRBJ2-1; maybe TRBD2 (5 bases). Germline CDR1 DFQATT, CDR2 SNEGSKA (reference sequence). Trimming stripped 6 bases from V and 9 bases from J, with 12 bases between. The CDR3 runs 11 residues.

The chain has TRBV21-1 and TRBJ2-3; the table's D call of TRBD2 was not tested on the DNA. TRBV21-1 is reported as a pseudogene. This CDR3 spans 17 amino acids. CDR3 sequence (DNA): TGTGCCAGCATCAAGCGGGGGGTGAATGCTAGCACAGATACGCAGTATTTT. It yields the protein CASIKRGVNASTDTQYF.

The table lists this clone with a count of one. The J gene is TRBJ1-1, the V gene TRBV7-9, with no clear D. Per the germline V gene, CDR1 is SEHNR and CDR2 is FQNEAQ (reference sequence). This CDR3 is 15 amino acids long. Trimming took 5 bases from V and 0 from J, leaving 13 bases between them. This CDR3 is CASSPRRWVNTEAFF. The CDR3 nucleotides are TGTGCCAGCAGCCCCCGGCGATGGGTGAACACTGAAGCTTTCTTT.

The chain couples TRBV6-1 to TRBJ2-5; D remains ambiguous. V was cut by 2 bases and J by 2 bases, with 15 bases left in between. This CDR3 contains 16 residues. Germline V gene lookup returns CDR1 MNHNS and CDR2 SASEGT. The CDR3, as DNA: TGTGCCAGCAGTGAAACCGCGACATCGGCTCAAGAGACCCAGTACTTC. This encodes CASSETATSAQETQYF.

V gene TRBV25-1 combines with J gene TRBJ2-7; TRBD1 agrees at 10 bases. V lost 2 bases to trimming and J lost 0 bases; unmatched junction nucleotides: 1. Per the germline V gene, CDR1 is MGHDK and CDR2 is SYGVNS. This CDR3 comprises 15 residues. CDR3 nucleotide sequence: TGTGCCAGCAGTGAAGACAGGGGGCCCTCCTACGAGCAGTACTTC. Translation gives CASSEDRGPSYEQYF.

The CDR3 coding sequence is TGCGCCAGCGGCGGGGGGAACACTGAAGCTTTCTTT. Translating gives CASGGGNTEAFF. The rearrangement uses TRBV5-1 and TRBJ1-1; D may be TRBD1 (5 bases). The CDR3 has 12 residues. The ends were cut back, 7 bases at V and 1 base at J, with 8 bases in the middle. CDR1 is SGHRS and CDR2 is YFSETQ in the germline V gene.

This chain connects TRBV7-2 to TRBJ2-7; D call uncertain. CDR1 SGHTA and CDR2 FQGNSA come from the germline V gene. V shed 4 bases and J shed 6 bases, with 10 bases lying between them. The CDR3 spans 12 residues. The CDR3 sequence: CASSYSGPEQYF. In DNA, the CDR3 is TGTGCCAGCAGCTACTCAGGACCCGAGCAGTACTTC.

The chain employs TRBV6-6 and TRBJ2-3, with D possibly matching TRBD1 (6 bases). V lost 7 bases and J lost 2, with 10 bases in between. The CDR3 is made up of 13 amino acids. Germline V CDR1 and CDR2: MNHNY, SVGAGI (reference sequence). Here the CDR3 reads CASTRDNTDTQYF. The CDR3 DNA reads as TGTGCCAGCACTCGGGACAACACAGATACGCAGTATTTT.

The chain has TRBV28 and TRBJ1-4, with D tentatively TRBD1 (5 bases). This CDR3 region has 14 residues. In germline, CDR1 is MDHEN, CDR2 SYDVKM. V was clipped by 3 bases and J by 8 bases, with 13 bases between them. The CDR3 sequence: CASSLGQLREKLFF. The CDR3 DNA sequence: TGTGCCAGCAGTTTGGGGCAGCTTAGAGAAAAACTGTTTTTT.

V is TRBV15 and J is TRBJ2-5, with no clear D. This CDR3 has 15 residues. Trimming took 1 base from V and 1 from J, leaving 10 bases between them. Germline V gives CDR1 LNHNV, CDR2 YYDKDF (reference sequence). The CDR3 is CATSRVGSRQETQYF. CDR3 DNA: TGTGCCACCAGCAGAGTAGGCTCCCGCCAAGAGACCCAGTACTTC.

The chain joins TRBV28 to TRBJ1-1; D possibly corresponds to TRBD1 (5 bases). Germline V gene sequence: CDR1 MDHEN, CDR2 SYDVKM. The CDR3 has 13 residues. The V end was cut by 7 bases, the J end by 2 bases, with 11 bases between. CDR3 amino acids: CASIAGGNTEAFF. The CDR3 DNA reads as TGTGCCAGCATTGCGGGGGGAAACACTGAAGCTTTCTTT.

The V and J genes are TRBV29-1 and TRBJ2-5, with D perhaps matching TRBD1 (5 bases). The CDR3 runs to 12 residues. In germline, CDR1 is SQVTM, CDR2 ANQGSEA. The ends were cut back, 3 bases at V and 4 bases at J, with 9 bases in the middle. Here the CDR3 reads CSVERTRETQYF. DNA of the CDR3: TGCAGCGTTGAGAGGACAAGAGAGACCCAGTACTTC.

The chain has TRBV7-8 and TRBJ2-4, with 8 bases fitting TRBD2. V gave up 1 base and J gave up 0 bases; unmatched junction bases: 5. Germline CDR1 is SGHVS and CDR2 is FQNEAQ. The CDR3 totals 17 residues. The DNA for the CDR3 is TGTGCCAGCAGCTTAGGCATAGCGGGGATAGCCAAAAACATTCAGTACTTC. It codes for CASSLGIAGIAKNIQYF.

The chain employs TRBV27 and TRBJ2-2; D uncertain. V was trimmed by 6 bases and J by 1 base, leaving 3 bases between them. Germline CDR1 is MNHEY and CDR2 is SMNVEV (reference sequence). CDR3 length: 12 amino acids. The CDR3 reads CASSRNTGELFF. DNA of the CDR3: TGTGCCAGCAGCCGGAACACCGGGGAGCTGTTTTTT.

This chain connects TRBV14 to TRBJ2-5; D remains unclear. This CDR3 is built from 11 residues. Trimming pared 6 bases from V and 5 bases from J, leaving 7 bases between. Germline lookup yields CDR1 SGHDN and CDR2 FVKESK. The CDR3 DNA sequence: TGTGCCAGCAGTACCCACGAGACCCAGTACTTC. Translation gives CASSTHETQYF.

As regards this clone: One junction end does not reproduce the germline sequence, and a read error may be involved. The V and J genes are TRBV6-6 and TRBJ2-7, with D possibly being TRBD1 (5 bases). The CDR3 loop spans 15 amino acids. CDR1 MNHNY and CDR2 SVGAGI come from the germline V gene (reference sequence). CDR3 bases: TGTGCCAGCAGTGACTCAGCGAGGACACGCTACGAGCAGTACTTC. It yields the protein CASSDSARTRYEQYF.

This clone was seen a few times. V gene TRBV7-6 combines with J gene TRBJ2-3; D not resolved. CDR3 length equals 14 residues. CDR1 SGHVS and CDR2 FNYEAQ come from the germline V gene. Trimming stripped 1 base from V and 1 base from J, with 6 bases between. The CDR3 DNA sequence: TGTGCCAGCAGCTTAGAGTCCGGCACAGATACGCAGTATTTT. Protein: CASSLESGTDTQYF.

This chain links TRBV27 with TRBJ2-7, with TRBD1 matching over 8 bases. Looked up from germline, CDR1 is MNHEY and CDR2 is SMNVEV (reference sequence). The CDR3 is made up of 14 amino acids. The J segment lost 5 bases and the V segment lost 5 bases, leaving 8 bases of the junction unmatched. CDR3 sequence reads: CASSGQGLPDEQYF. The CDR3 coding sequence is TGTGCCAGCAGTGGACAGGGCCTCCCAGACGAGCAGTACTTC.

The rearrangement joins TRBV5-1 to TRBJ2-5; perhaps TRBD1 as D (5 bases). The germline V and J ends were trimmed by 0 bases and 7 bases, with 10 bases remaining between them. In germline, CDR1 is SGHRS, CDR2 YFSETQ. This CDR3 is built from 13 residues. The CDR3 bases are TGCGCCAGCAGCTTGGGTCAAAGGGGGACCCAGTACTTC. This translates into CASSLGQRGTQYF.

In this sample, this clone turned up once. CDR3 nucleotides: TGTGCCAGCAGGGGGACAGGGAGGAGCGCTGAAGCTTTCTTT. This sequence encodes CASRGTGRSAEAFF. The chain recombines TRBV6-1 with TRBJ1-1; 9 bases line up with TRBD1. Germline CDR1 is MNHNS and CDR2 is SASEGT. The CDR3 totals 14 residues. The ends lost 6 bases at V and 6 bases at J; junction bases unmatched: 8.

CDR3 sequence: CATSQSVPTGNTIYF. Here the CDR3 DNA reads TGTGCCACCAGTCAATCCGTCCCAACTGGAAACACCATATATTTT. The chain recombines TRBV15 with TRBJ1-3; D is unclear. With 6 bases removed from V and 2 bases from J, the gap between germline ends came to 14 bases. This CDR3 region has 15 residues. CDR1 LNHNV and CDR2 YYDKDF come from the germline V gene (reference sequence).

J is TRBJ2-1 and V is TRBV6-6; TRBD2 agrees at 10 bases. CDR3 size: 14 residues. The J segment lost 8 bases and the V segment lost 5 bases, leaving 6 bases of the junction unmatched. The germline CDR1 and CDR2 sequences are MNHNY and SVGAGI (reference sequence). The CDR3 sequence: CASSQLAGEDEQFF. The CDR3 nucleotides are TGTGCCAGCAGTCAGCTAGCGGGAGAGGATGAGCAGTTCTTC.

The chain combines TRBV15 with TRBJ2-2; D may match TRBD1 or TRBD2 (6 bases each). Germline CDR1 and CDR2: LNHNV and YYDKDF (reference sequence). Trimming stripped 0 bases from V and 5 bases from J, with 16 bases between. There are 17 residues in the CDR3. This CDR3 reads CATSRDLRGEATGELFF. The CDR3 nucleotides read TGTGCCACCAGCAGAGATTTAAGGGGGGAGGCAACCGGGGAGCTGTTTTTT. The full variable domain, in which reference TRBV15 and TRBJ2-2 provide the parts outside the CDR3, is DAMVIQNPRYQVTQFGKPVTLSCSQTLNHNVMYWYQQKSSQAPKLLFHYYDKDFNNEADTPDNFQSRRPNTSFCFLDIRSPGLGDTAMYLCATSRDLRGEATGELFFGEGSRLTVL.

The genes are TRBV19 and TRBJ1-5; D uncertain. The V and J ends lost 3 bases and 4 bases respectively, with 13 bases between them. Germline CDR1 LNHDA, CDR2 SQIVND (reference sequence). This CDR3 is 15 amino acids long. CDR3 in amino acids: CASSMKVNYNQPQHF. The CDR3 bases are TGTGCCAGTAGTATGAAGGTGAACTATAATCAGCCCCAGCATTTT.

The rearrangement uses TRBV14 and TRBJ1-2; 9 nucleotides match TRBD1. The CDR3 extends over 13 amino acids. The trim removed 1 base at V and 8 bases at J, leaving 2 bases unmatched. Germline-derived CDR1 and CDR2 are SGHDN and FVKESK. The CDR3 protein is CASSQAGTGGYTF. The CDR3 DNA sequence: TGTGCCAGCAGCCAAGCCGGGACAGGGGGCTACACCTTC.

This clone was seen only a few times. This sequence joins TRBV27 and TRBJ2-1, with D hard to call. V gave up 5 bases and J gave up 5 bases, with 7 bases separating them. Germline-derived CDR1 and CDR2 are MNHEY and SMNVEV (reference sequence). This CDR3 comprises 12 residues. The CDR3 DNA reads TGTGCCAGCAGTAGGACCAACAATGAGCAGTTCTTC. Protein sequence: CASSRTNNEQFF.

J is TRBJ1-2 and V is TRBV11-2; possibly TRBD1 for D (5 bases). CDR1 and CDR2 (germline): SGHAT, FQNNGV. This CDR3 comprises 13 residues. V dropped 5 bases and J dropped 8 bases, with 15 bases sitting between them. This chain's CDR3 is CASSRGDAEGYTF. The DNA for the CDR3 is TGTGCCAGCAGCCGGGGGGACGCGGAAGGCTACACCTTC. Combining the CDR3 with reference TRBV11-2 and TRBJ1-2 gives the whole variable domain EAGVAQSPRYKIIEKRQSVAFWCNPISGHATLYWYQQILGQGPKLLIQFQNNGVVDDSQLPKDRFSAERLKGVDSTLKIQPAKLEDSAVYLCASSRGDAEGYTFGSGTRLTVV.

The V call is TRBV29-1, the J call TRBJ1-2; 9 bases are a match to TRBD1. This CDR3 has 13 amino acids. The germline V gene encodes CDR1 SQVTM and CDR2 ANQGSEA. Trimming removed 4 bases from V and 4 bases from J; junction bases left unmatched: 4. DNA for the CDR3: TGCAGCGTTGCTACAGGGGGCCTCTATGGCTACACCTTC. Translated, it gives CSVATGGLYGYTF.

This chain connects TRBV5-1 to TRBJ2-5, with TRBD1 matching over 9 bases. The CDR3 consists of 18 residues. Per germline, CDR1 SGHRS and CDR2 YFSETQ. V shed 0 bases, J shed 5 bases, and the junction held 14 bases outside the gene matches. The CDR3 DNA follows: TGCGCCAGCAGCTTGGCACCGGGACAGGGAGGATTCCAGGAGACCCAGTACTTC. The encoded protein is CASSLAPGQGGFQETQYF.

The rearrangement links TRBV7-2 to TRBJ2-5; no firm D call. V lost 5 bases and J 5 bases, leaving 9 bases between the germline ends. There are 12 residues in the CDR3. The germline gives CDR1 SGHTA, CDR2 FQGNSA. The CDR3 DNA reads TGTGCCAGCAGCGAAGTGTTGGAGACCCAGTACTTC. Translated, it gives CASSEVLETQYF.